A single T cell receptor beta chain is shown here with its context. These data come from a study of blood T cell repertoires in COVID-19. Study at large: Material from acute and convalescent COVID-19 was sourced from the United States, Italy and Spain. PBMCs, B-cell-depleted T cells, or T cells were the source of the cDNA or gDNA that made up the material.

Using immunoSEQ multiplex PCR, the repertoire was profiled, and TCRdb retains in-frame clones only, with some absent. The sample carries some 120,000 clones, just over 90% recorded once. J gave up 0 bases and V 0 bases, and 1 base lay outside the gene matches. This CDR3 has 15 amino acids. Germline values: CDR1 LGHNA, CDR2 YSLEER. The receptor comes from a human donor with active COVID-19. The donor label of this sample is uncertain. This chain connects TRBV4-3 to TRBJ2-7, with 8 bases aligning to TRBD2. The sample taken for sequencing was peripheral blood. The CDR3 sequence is CASSQELADSYEQYF. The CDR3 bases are TGCGCCAGCAGCCAAGAACTAGCGGACTCCTACGAGCAGTACTTC.